This TCR beta chain was sequenced during a study of CD8 T cells in ankylosing spondylitis. This clonotype was observed a handful of times. Its specificity is unknown. Making the TCR beta libraries involved quantitative 5'-RACE with molecular barcodes. From the 5' RACE reads, TCRdb called clonotypes with MiXCR, one entry per CDR3 protein. The sample lists around 23,000 distinct CDR3 sequences; around a sixth were seen once. General study findings and limits: Reports say disease-linked clones showed up significantly more in matched ankylosing spondylitis synovial fluid. Existing reports had already noted some motif variants in reactive arthritis synovial fluid and blood. In ankylosing spondylitis blood, a motif of several highly homologous TCR beta variants appeared characteristic.

CDR3 length: 11 amino acids. V lost 8 bases and J 4 bases, leaving 8 bases between the germline ends. The germline gives CDR1 MDHEN, CDR2 SYDVKM. The chain links TRBV28 to TRBJ2-5; unclear D gene. The origin of this receptor is a male donor with ankylosing spondylitis or in good health (not recorded which). Source material: blood. This chain's CDR3 is CASLQGETQYF. CDR3 nucleotides: TGTGCCAGCCTGCAAGGAGAGACCCAGTACTTC.